This TCR beta chain was recovered during a study of response to subunit inactivated influenza vaccine. The study, taken as a whole, reports: T cells newly recruited by each seasonal influenza vaccination are few, the authors suggested.

This clonotype was recorded many times. The antigen remains unidentified. TCRdb independently ran MiXCR on the RT-PCR reads; one entry per CDR3 protein. The table shows approximately 160,000 distinct CDR3 sequences, with 9.5% to 12% occurring only once. The CDR3 consists of 16 residues. CDR1 MDHEN and CDR2 SYDVKM come from the germline V gene. The junction had 9 bases not matched to a gene; V was cut back by 6 bases and J by 2 bases. The origin of this receptor is a man between 50 and 69 years old who received an inactivated influenza vaccine. The sample here was CD8+ T cells sorted from PBMCs, taken roughly 24 months after vaccination. V and J are TRBV28 and TRBJ2-7; the match to TRBD2 covers 11 bases. The CDR3 protein is CASSATSGRFPYEQYF. DNA of the CDR3: TGTGCCAGCAGCGCAACTAGCGGGAGATTCCCCTACGAGCAGTACTTC.